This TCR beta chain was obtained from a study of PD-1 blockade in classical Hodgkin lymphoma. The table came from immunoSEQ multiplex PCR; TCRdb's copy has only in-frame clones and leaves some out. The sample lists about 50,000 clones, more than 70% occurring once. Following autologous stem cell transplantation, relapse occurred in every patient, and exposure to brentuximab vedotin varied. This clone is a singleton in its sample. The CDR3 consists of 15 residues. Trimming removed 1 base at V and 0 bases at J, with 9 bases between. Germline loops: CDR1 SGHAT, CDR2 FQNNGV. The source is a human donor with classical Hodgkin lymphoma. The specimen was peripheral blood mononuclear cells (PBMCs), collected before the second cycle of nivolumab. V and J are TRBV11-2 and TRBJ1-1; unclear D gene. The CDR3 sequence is CASSLGLEMNTEAFF. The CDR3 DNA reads TGTGCCAGCAGCTTAGGCTTAGAAATGAACACTGAAGCTTTCTTT.